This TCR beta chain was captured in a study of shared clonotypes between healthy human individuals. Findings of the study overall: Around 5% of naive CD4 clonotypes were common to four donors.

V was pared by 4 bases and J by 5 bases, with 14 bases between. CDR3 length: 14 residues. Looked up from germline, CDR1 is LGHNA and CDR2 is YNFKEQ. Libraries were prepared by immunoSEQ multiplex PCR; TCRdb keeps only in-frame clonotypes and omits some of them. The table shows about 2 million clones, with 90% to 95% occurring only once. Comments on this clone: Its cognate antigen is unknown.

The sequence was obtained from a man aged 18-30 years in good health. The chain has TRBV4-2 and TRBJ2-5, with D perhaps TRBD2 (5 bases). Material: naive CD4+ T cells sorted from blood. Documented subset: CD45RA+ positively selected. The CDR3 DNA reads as TGTGCCAGCAGCCGGAACGACTATTCGGAGACCCAGTACTTC. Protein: CASSRNDYSETQYF.